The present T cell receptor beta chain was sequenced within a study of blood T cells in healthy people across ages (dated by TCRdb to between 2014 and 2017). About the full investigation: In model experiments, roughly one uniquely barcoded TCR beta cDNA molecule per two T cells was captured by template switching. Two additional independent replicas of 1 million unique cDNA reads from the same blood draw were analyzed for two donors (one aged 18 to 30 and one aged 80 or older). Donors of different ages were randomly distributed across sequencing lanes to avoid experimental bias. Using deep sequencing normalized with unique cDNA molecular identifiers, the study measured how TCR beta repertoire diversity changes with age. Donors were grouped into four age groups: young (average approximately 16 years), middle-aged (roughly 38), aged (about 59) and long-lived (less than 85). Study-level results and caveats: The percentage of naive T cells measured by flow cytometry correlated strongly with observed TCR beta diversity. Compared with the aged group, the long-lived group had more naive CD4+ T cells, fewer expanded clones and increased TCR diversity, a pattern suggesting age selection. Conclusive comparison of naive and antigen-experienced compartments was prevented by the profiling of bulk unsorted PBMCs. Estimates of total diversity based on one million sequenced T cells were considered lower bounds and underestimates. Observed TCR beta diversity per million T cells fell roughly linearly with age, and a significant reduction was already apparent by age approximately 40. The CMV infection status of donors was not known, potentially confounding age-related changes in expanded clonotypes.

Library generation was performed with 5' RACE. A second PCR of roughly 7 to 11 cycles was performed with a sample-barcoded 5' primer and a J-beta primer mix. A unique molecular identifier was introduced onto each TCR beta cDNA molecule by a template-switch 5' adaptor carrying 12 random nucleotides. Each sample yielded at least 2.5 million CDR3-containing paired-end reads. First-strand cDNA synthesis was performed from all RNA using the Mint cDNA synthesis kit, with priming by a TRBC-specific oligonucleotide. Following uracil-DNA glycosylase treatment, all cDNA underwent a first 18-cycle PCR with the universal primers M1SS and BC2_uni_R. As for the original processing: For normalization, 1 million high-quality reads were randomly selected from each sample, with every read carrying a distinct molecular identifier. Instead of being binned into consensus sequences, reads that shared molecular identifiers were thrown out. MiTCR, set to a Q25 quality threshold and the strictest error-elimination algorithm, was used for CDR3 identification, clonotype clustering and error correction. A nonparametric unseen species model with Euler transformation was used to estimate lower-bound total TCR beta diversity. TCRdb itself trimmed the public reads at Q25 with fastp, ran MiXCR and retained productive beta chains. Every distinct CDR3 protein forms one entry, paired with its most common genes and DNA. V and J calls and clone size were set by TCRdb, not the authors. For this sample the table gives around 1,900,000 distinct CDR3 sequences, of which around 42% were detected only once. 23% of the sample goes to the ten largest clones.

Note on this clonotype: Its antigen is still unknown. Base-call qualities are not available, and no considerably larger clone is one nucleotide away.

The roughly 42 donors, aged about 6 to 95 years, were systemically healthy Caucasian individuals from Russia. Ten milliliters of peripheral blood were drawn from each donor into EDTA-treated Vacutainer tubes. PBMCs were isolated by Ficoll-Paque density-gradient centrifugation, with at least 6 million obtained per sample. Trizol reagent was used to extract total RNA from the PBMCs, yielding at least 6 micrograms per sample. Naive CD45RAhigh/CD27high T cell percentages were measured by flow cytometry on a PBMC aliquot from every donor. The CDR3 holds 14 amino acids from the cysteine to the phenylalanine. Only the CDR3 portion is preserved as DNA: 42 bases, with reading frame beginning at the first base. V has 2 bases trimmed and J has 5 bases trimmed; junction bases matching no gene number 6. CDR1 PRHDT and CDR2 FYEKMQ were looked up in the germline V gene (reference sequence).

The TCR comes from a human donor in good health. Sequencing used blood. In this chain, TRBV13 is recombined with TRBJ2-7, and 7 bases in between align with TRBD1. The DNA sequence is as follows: TGTGCCAGCAGCTTATACTCGCAGGGGGACGAGCAGTACTTC. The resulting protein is CASSLYSQGDEQYF.